This paragraph covers one T cell receptor beta chain sequence. The sample belongs to a study of PD-1 blockade in classical Hodgkin lymphoma. Profiling relied on immunoSEQ multiplex PCR, and the TCRdb table lists in-frame clones only, not all of them. The table shows 20,000 to 25,000 clones, with around 80% occurring only once. The CDR3 covers 15 residues. Germline V gene lookup returns CDR1 KGHSH and CDR2 LQKENI. With V trimmed by 5 bases and J by 8 bases, 9 bases remained unmatched. All the patients suffered relapse after autologous stem cell transplantation, and brentuximab vedotin exposure differed.

The clonotype comes from a human donor with classical Hodgkin lymphoma. The chain links TRBV18 to TRBJ2-1, with 10 bases identical to TRBD1. The sequencing used peripheral blood mononuclear cells (PBMCs), collected before the second cycle of nivolumab. This CDR3 reads CASSSDRGRFYEQFF. The CDR3 DNA is TGTGCCAGCTCATCTGACAGGGGGCGATTCTATGAGCAGTTCTTC.